The 5 T cell receptor beta chains listed next were all sequenced from one sample in a study of early stage breast cancer tumors. The repertoire was sequenced with immunoSEQ multiplex PCR; TCRdb's copy has only in-frame clones and lacks some. Among about 72,000 clones listed, under 85% were seen once. Sequencing input: blood. These TCRs come from a person aged 55 to 75 with breast cancer.

The chain employs TRBV30 and TRBJ1-1; perhaps TRBD1 as D (5 bases). Trimming took off 2 bases at V and 6 bases at J, with 10 bases between the two ends. CDR1 GTSNPN and CDR2 SVGIG come from the germline V gene (reference sequence). The CDR3 consists of 12 residues. The CDR3 nucleotides read TGTGCCTGGAGTAGGGGACCCCCTGAAGCTTTCTTT. Translation gives CAWSRGPPEAFF.

V gene TRBV7-6 combines with J gene TRBJ2-7; 11 bases are a match to TRBD2. Germline trimming cut 6 bases from V and 7 bases from J; bases unmatched to any gene: 17. Germline CDR1 is SGHVS and CDR2 is FNYEAQ. This CDR3 comprises 17 residues. The DNA for the CDR3 is TGTGCCAGCAGTTTGCTAGCGGGGGGCTCCCTAGGTCGGGAGCAGTACTTC. This codes for CASSLLAGGSLGREQYF.

The chain couples TRBV4-2 to TRBJ2-7, with D possibly matching TRBD2 (5 bases). The CDR3 consists of 13 residues. Looked up from germline, CDR1 is LGHNA and CDR2 is YNFKEQ. V shed 4 bases and J shed 4 bases, with 11 bases lying between them. CDR3 DNA sequence: TGTGCCAGCAGCCCAGAGACGGGGTACGAGCAGTACTTC. This sequence encodes CASSPETGYEQYF.

This chain uses TRBV5-1 with TRBJ2-5; 8 bases line up with TRBD2. Trimming at V came to 6 bases and at J to 2 bases, leaving 3 bases not matched to a gene. Germline values: CDR1 SGHRS, CDR2 YFSETQ. The CDR3 totals 13 residues. The CDR3 DNA sequence: TGCGCCAGCAAAGTAGCGGGGCAAGAGACCCAGTACTTC. This translates into CASKVAGQETQYF.

The rearrangement links TRBV6-1 to TRBJ2-3, with 8 nucleotides matching TRBD1. Per the germline V gene, CDR1 is MNHNS and CDR2 is SASEGT. CDR3 length equals 15 residues. With 5 bases clipped from V and 2 bases from J, the junction kept 6 bases outside the gene matches. The CDR3 region has the DNA TGTGCCAGCAGTTCGGACAGGGCAACCACAGATACGCAGTATTTT. This translates into CASSSDRATTDTQYF.